A selection of T cell receptor beta chains follows, all from one sample in a study of blood T cell repertoires in COVID-19. The assay was immunoSEQ multiplex PCR, and TCRdb's table has in-frame clones only and misses some. The repertoire includes about 11,000 clones, 70% to 90% of them detected once, and roughly 30% sits in the top ten. Sequencing used peripheral blood. These receptors were taken from a man in his forties or fifties with active COVID-19. Each CDR3 is given with its conserved first and last residue. Each record gives: J gene, V gene, D gene, clone size, CDR3 protein, CDR3 DNA. A D gene is named only where the DNA matches it firmly. The size field is filled for only some rows; it gives once, few, many or a size class.

>TRBJ2-7|TRBV28|NA|few
CASSRRQDSTGEQYF
TGTGCCAGCAGCCGCCGACAGGACTCTACTGGGGAGCAGTACTTC
>TRBJ1-2|TRBV24-1|TRBD1|NA
CATSDFLCLGQGVNYGYTF
TGTGCCACCAGTGATTTTTTGTGTCTAGGGCAGGGGGTCAACTATGGCTACACCTTC
>TRBJ2-7|TRBV15|NA|NA
CATSRTWGDSNSYEQYF
TGTGCCACCAGCCGGACCTGGGGGGACAGCAATTCCTACGAGCAGTACTTC
>TRBJ1-3|TRBV11-2|NA|few
CASSEPSGNTIYF
TGTGCCAGCAGCGAGCCCTCTGGAAACACCATATATTTT
>TRBJ2-7|TRBV27|TRBD1|NA
CASTTVGATTGASYEQYF
TGTGCCAGCACCACCGTGGGGGCCACCACAGGGGCCTCTTACGAGCAGTACTTC
>TRBJ2-7|TRBV4-2|TRBD2|NA
CASSHRGLAGVYEQYF
TGTGCCAGCAGCCACCGGGGACTAGCGGGAGTCTACGAGCAGTACTTC
>TRBJ2-1|TRBV27|TRBD2|few
CASSFRLAGGDNEQFF
TGTGCCAGCAGTTTCCGGCTAGCGGGAGGCGACAATGAGCAGTTCTTC
>TRBJ1-5|TRBV12-5|NA|few
CASAPGGNQPQHF
TGTGCTAGTGCCCCAGGGGGCAATCAGCCCCAGCATTTT
>TRBJ2-7|TRBV6-2/TRBV6-3|NA|NA
CASSYKAGRYEQYF
TGTGCCAGCAGTTATAAGGCGGGAAGATACGAGCAGTACTTC
>TRBJ1-1|TRBV9|TRBD1|NA
CASSAGGTGGRTEAFF
TGTGCCAGCAGCGCCGGAGGTACAGGGGGAAGAACTGAAGCTTTCTTT
>TRBJ1-2|TRBV4-1|TRBD1|few
CASSQDTGQNYGYTF
TGCGCCAGCAGCCAAGACACGGGACAGAACTATGGCTACACCTTC
>TRBJ2-3|TRBV7-8|TRBD2|once
CASSLDGLAGGRTDTQYF
TGTGCCAGCAGCTTAGATGGACTAGCGGGAGGAAGGACAGATACGCAGTATTTT
>TRBJ1-5|TRBV12-3/TRBV12-4|TRBD1|NA
CASRGQGNQPQHF
TGTGCCAGCAGGGGACAGGGGAATCAGCCCCAGCATTTT
>TRBJ2-3|TRBV28|NA|NA
CASSWIGSTDTQYF
TGTGCCAGCAGTTGGATCGGGAGTACAGATACGCAGTATTTT
>TRBJ2-5|TRBV6-1|NA|NA
CASSDYGGETQYF
TGTGCCAGCAGTGATTATGGAGGTGAGACCCAGTACTTC
>TRBJ2-1|TRBV11-2|NA|NA
CASSSHPGSAYNEQFF
TGTGCCAGCAGCTCTCACCCCGGGAGCGCCTACAATGAGCAGTTCTTC
>TRBJ2-1|TRBV2|NA|NA
CASSDGPNNEQFF
TGTGCCAGCAGTGACGGTCCAAACAATGAGCAGTTCTTC
>TRBJ2-5|TRBV29-1|TRBD1|NA
CSVEDRTGRETQYF
TGCAGCGTTGAAGACCGGACAGGGAGGGAGACCCAGTACTTC
>TRBJ1-5|TRBV28|NA|NA
CAQRGWIQPQHF
TGTGCCCAGCGGGGATGGATTCAGCCCCAGCATTTT
>TRBJ2-7|TRBV27|TRBD2|NA
CASSRGGSGYEQYF
TGTGCCAGCAGTCGCGGGGGGTCCGGGTACGAGCAGTACTTC
>TRBJ2-7|TRBV9|TRBD2|NA
CASSVSSGSVYEQYF
TGTGCCAGCAGCGTATCTAGCGGGAGTGTATACGAGCAGTACTTC
>TRBJ2-7|TRBV11-2|NA|NA
CASSLGGHEQYF
TGTGCCAGCAGCTTAGGGGGGCACGAGCAGTACTTC
>TRBJ2-7|TRBV19|NA|medium-sized
CASSIVGGEQYF
TGTGCCAGTAGTATAGTTGGAGGGGAGCAGTACTTC